The sequence of this T cell receptor beta chain was determined in a study of identical twins. Study-level results: Findings depended on cross-sectional statistics rather than tracking the same donors. Fewer insertions marked abundant cord blood beta clonotypes; young adult naive trended weakly, memory not at all.

Using its own MiXCR run on the 5' RACE reads, TCRdb lists one record per CDR3 protein. The profile covers about 520,000 distinct CDR3 sequences, with under 25% appearing a single time and about 0.91% taken by the ten largest. Germline V lookup: CDR1 SGHDT, CDR2 YYEEEE. This CDR3 contains 15 residues. V was shortened by 4 bases and J by 4 bases, with 15 bases between the two germline ends. This clonotype was counted only a few times. The antigen remains undetermined. Separately, the same data were catalogued under a study of T cells expressing NK-cell markers.

The rearrangement links TRBV5-6 to TRBJ2-1; D possibly matches TRBD1 or TRBD2 (7 bases each). This receptor was obtained from a woman younger than 35 in good health. Sample: CD4+ T cells sorted from blood. This CDR3 is CASSGTGEGYNEQFF. The CDR3 region has the DNA TGTGCCAGCAGCGGAACAGGGGAGGGTTACAATGAGCAGTTCTTC. The complete variable domain, with remaining parts taken from reference TRBV5-6 and TRBJ2-1, reads DAGVTQSPTHLIKTRGQQVTLRCSPKSGHDTVSWYQQALGQGPQFIFQYYEEEERQRGNFPDRFSGHQFPNYSSELNVNALLLGDSALYLCASSGTGEGYNEQFFGPGTRLTVL.